This T cell receptor beta chain derives from a study of blood T cell repertoires in COVID-19. The overall study: COVID-19 samples collected from the United States, Italy and Spain covered acute and convalescent phases. PBMCs, B-cell-depleted T cells, or T cells provided the cDNA or gDNA that made up the material.

In the authors' workflow: Estimates of nucleated cell counts were drawn from the amplification of reference gene primers. Assay: immunoSEQ multiplex PCR; the TCRdb copy retains only in-frame clones and omits some. From that table come the V and J calls and clone size; the DNA was used to work out D and trimming. The sample includes 85,000 to 100,000 clones, 84% of them seen just once. This CDR3 is 14 amino acids long. V lost 3 bases and J lost 3, with 10 bases in between. Germline assignment: CDR1 MNHEY and CDR2 SVGAGI. This clone ranks as medium-sized (0.01 to 0.1%). The gene calls are TRBV6-5 and TRBJ2-3; D not certain. The source material was peripheral blood. This clonotype originated in an older woman with acute or convalescent COVID-19. The CDR3 nucleotides are TGTGCCAGCAGTTATGGCGGCAGTACAGATACGCAGTATTTT. Amino acid sequence: CASSYGGSTDTQYF.